This TCR beta chain was recovered during a study of shared clonotypes between healthy human individuals (dated by TCRdb to the early 2020s). In the study overall: The cohort included a few men and two women between 18 and 49 years of age. For each donor, three plates each were used for CD4 naive and CD4 memory, two plates were used for CD8 naive, and one plate was used for CD8 memory. Blood TCR repertoires of about five healthy adults were deeply sequenced to estimate repertoire size and the extent of clonotype sharing between individuals. To increase sequencing depth and limit assay-specific biases, different laboratories used diverse techniques to prepare libraries and sequence TCR repertoires. Each donor's leukapheresis produced roughly between roughly 0.9 and 8.9 billion PBMCs.

About this clone: The antigen it recognizes is unknown. No base-level quality is on record; no much larger clone is a single base apart.

TCR CDR3 regions were amplified from genomic DNA by multiplex PCR using the deep immunoSEQ assay. For each cell subset, the extracted genomic DNA was distributed evenly across all wells of several immunoSEQ 96-well plates, and each plate served as one replicate. For sorted subsets, roughly 200 ng genomic DNA, equal to 30,000 or so T cell genomes, was loaded into each replicate PCR. The purified libraries were quantified using a Qubit 3.0 fluorometer, sized with a Bioanalyzer 2100, and then quantified again using the KAPA Library Quantification kit. Every immunoSEQ 96-well plate was sequenced on a dedicated single-read 150-cycle Illumina NextSeq 550 flow cell. Per the source publication's procedure: Because the immunoSEQ output included only junctional sequences and no quality scores, the filtering could not be the same as the filtering used for full-length reads. To assign V/J genes and CDR3, sequences were annotated against IMGT germline references using PyIR, a Python wrapper for IgBLAST v1.9. Reads were removed for weak V/J assignments (E-value above 1e-6), missing CDR3, stop codons, out-of-frame junctions, or ambiguous translated residues. A V3J clonotype was defined by an identical inferred V gene, J gene, and CDR3 amino acid sequence. To compute the percentage overlap between repertoires, the number of shared unique clonotypes was divided by the size of the smaller repertoire. Richness of each repertoire was evaluated using RTK rarefaction, the Chao1 estimator, and Recon v2.1 estimates of unobserved clonotypes. For all TCRbeta clonotypes obtained by the gDNA method from a handful of donors, generation probabilities were computed with OLGA. TCRdb obtained this table from immuneACCESS and retained in-frame rearrangements with V and J assigned. These tables miss some clones; where compared with another copy, unresolved V genes account for less than half of the shortfall, and the remainder is unexplained. V, J and clone size were drawn from that table, and D and trimming were deduced from the DNA. Here the sample has 1 million to 1.3 million clones; 78% occur a single time. Clones ranked in the top ten supply around 0.61% of the sample.

Findings and caveats that apply to the study as a whole: Sampling was restricted to blood, and TCR repertoires in tissue are likely to differ from TCR repertoires in blood. Clonotypes shared by all four sorted-subset donors showed higher generation probabilities than non-shared clonotypes. Across several donors, about 5% of naive CD4, roughly 3.5% of naive CD8, 2% to 2.5% of memory CD4, and 0.3% to 0.45% of memory CD8 clonotypes were shared. Pairwise subsampling indicated that sequencing depth was expected to affect the degree of clonotype sharing among donors. Incomplete sequencing was indicated by rarefaction of sorted-subset datasets, despite the large sequencing depth. The genetic and exposure-history diversity represented was limited by the small number of donors. Naive subsets generally had larger estimated clonotype richness than memory subsets did.

CDR3 length: 11 amino acids, cysteine to phenylalanine. Only the CDR3 DNA is retained, 33 bases long and in frame from the first base. CDR1 and CDR2, looked up from the germline V gene, are SQVTM and ANQGSEA. A distance of 12 bases separates the germline ends of V and J, which lose 3 bases and 12 bases respectively. Healthy HIV-negative adults with no recently reported acute infections or vaccinations were included as donors. Every donor was a Caucasian adult residing in Nashville, Tennessee, USA. CD4+ T cells were enriched through magnetic negative selection, after which naive cells were positively selected on CD45RA and the remaining negative fraction served as the memory subset. Blood was collected by leukapheresis, and PBMCs were isolated by Ficoll-Histopaque density gradient centrifugation and then cryopreserved in liquid nitrogen vapor phase. Analytical flow cytometry was used to check the purity and quantity of each magnetically sorted T cell population. Genomic DNA was isolated from each sorted fraction and quantified by UV absorbance on a Nanodrop 2000c.

This clonotype originated in a man aged 18 to 29 in good health. Some clones in this sample may be carry-over from other donors' samples. The V and J segments used are TRBV29-1 and TRBJ2-1, with a tentative D gene TRBD2 over 5 matching bases. Specimen: memory CD4+ T cells from PBMCs. The cell subset or site label, read with the paper, signifies: CD45RA-negative fraction. DNA sequence: TGCAGCGTTGACAGTGGAGAGGGGCAGTTCTTC. The translation is CSVDSGEGQFF.